Reported below is one T cell receptor (beta chain). The antigen it recognizes is unknown. Per-nucleotide qualities are absent, and no much larger clonotype sits a single base away. The data were taken from a study of blood T cell repertoires in COVID-19 (TCRdb year 2020). For the study in its entirety: Samples covering the acute and convalescent phases of COVID-19 were provided by collaborators in the United States, Italy and Spain. The prospective study material was composed of cDNA or gDNA derived from T cells, B-cell-depleted T cells, or PBMCs. Deeply sampled blood TCRbeta repertoires from subjects exposed to, actively infected with, or recovered from COVID-19 were included in the dataset. The repertoires were made available in a free public database intended to serve as a resource for research on the immune response to SARS-CoV-2. The samples were drawn from two sources: the first 160 participants of the ongoing ImmuneRACE study, and fewer than 1,500 subjects contributed by 6 global collaborators. The sample metadata nearly always contained a de-identified subject ID, COVID-19 status, age in years and sex. Where available, HLA class I and class II types were taken from metadata supplied by the sample provider and were not determined by assay-based typing. Broad study findings and their caveats: The quantity of clinical and demographic metadata differed by source and by participant and was supplied without curation.

TCRbeta CDR3 regions were amplified from genomic DNA using the immunoSEQ Assay, a bias-controlled multiplex PCR. From the authors' description of their analysis: The number of nucleated cells in each sample was estimated from the amplification of reference gene primers within the assay. Sequence reads were collapsed and filtered to measure the absolute abundance of every unique TCRbeta CDR3 rearrangement. For each sample, productive Simpson clonality was calculated by taking the square root of Simpson's diversity index across productive rearrangements. What TCRdb holds here is the immuneACCESS table cut down to in-frame rearrangements. Part of the clones is not present; checked against another copy, under half of the missing clones reflect an unresolved V gene, and the others are unexplained. V and J calls and clone size follow that table, whereas D and trimming were derived from the DNA. This sample has some 200,000 clones in its table, and 75% to 85% of those were observed once. Together, the top ten hold 1.2% to 1.5% of the sample.

Samples from volunteer blood donors who had recovered from COVID-19 were contributed by a second Seattle source. Whole blood was collected in K2EDTA tubes by collaborating institutions according to the institutions' own protocols. For TCRbeta analysis, collaborators shipped samples as frozen whole blood, isolated PBMCs, or DNA extracted from either of those sample types. The germline V gene provides CDR1 SGHDN and CDR2 FVKESK. V was cut back by 1 base and J by 11 bases, leaving a gap of 14 bases between them. Including cysteine and phenylalanine, the CDR3 has 13 amino acids. Left in the record is the CDR3 DNA by itself, 39 bases read in frame from the first base.

The chain joins TRBV14 to TRBJ1-1, with the D gene not clear enough to name. Sequencing was performed on peripheral blood. The receptor's source is a middle-aged woman who had recovered from COVID-19. The CDR3: CASSQASGQVAFF. The nucleotide sequence is TGTGCCAGCAGCCAAGCGTCAGGCCAAGTGGCTTTCTTT.